This TCR beta chain was sequenced in a study of shared clonotypes between healthy human individuals. Findings and caveats of the study: Rarefaction showed sorted-subset sequencing was incomplete despite large depth.

Libraries were prepared by immunoSEQ multiplex PCR; TCRdb keeps only in-frame clonotypes and omits some of them. The data contain some 2 million clones, approximately 95% of them seen just once; the ten biggest clones take up under 1.5%. Concerning this clone: Its antigen is not known.

Naive CD8 cells lacked CD45RO and underwent positive selection for CCR7, leaving out terminally differentiated effector memory CD45RA+ cells. The receptor was derived from a man between 18 and 29 years old in good health. The material sequenced was naive CD8+ T cells sorted from blood.

As DNA, the CDR3 is TGTGCCAGCAGTGAATGGGGGGAAAACACTGAAGCTTTCTTT. Translation gives CASSEWGENTEAFF. The V and J genes are TRBV2 and TRBJ1-1; possible D gene TRBD1, 5 bases. There are 14 residues in the CDR3. Germline assignment: CDR1 SNHLY and CDR2 FYNNEI. The germline V and J ends were trimmed by 2 bases and 2 bases, with 9 bases remaining between them.